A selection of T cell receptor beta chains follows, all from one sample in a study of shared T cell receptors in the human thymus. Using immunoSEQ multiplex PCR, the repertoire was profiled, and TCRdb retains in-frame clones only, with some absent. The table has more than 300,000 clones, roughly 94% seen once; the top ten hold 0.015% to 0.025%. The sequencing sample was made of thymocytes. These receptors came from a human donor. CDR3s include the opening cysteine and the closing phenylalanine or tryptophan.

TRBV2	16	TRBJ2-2	CASRGTTGLGAGELFF
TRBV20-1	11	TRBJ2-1	CSARDRREQFF
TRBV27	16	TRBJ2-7	CASSLKGQGPPYEQYF
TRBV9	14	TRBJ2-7	CASSGTRGSRIMYF
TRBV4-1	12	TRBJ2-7	CASSHVVHEQYF
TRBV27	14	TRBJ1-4	CASSLWGRSEKLFF
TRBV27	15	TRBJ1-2	CASSFRPGSNYGYTF
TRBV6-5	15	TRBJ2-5	CASSLLAGKQETQYF
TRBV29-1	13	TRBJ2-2	CSVEGMREGELFF
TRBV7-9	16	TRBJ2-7	CASSFPTGPLTYEQYF
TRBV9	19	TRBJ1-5	CASSANSRQGVYSGQPQHF
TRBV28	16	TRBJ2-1	CASSSGGTWTYNEQFF
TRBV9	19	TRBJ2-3	CASSPRHEGTGVRTDTQYF
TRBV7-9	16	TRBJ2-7	CASSEIPTLEVYEQYF
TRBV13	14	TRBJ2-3	CASSPLAGPDTQYF
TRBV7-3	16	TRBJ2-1	CASSQIPRESYNEQFF
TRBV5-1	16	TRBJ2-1	CASSFESPSSYNEQFF
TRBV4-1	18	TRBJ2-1	CASSQDPRAPGAYNEQFF
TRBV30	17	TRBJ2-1	CAWAGTSGWLGPGEQFF
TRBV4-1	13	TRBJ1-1	CASRWGMNTEAFF
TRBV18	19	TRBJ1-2	CASSPGQARRKAVGEGYTF
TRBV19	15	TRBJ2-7	CASRGGPSLSYEQYF
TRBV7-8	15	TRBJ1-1	CASSFRDRVNTEAFF
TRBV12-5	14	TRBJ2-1	CASGSPDRGNEQFF
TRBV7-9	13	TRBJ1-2	CASSLAFGIGYTF
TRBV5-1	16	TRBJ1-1	CASSSGVDRLNTEAFF
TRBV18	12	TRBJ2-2	CASSPSSGELFF
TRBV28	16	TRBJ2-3	CASPPPGQQSTDTQYF
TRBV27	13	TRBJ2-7	CASSSDGSYEQYF
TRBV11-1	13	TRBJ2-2	CASSFSRTGELFF
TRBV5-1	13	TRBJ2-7	CASSLGTDPGYNF
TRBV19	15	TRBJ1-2	CASSMNQGKGYGYTF
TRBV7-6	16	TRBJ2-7	CASSYRLAGEDYEQYF